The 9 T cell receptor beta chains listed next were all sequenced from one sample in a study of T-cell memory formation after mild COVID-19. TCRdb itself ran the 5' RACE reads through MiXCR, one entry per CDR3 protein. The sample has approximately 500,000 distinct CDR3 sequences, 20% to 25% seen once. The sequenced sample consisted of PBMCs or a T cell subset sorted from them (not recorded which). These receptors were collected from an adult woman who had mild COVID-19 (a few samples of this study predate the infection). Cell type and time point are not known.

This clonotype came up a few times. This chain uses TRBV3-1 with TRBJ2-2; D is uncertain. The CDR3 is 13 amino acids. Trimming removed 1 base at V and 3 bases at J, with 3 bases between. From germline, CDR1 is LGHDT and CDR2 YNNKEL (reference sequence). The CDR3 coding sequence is TGTGCCAGCAGCCAAGTCGACACCGGGGAGCTGTTTTTT. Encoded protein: CASSQVDTGELFF.

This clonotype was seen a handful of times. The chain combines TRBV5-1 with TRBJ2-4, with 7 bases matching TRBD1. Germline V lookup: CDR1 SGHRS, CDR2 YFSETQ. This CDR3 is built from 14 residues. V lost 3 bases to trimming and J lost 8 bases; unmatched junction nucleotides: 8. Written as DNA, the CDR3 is TGCGCCAGCAGCTCCCTCAGGGGGAAGGACATTCAGTACTTC. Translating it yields CASSSLRGKDIQYF.

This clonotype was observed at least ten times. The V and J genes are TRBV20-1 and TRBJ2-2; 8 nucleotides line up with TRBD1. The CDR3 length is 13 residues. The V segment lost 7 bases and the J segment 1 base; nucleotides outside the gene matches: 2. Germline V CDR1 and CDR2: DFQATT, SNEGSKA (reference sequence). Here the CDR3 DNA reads TGCAGTGGCGGGACAGGGAACACCGGGGAGCTGTTTTTT. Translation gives CSGGTGNTGELFF.

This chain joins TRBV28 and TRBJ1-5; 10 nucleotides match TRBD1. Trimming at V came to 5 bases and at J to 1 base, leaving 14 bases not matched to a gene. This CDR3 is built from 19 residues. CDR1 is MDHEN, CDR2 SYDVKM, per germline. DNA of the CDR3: TGTGCCAGCAGTCGTCCGCCGGGACAGGGGTCTATGAGCAATCAGCCCCAGCATTTT. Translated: CASSRPPGQGSMSNQPQHF.

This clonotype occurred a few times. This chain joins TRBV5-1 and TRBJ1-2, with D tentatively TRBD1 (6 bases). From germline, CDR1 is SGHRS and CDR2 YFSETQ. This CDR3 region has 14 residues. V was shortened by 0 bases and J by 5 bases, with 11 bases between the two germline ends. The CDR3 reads CASSLAPGEYGYTF. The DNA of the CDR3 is TGCGCCAGCAGCTTGGCCCCAGGGGAGTATGGCTACACCTTC.

This CDR3 is CASRSLQGNEQFF. In DNA, the CDR3 is TGTGCCAGCAGGAGCCTACAGGGCAATGAGCAGTTCTTC. V is TRBV27 and J is TRBJ2-1; a possible D gene is TRBD1 (6 bases). Germline V CDR1 and CDR2: MNHEY, SMNVEV (reference sequence). The V end lost 6 bases, the J end lost 6 bases, and 12 bases lay between the germline ends. This CDR3 contains 13 residues.

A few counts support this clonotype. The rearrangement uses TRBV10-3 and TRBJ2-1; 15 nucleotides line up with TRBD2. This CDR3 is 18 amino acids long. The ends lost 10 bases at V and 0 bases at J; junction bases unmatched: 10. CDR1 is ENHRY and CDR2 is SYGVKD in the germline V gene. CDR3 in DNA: TGTGCCACGGGGACTAGCGGGGGGTCTTACAGCTCCTACAATGAGCAGTTCTTC. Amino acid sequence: CATGTSGGSYSSYNEQFF.

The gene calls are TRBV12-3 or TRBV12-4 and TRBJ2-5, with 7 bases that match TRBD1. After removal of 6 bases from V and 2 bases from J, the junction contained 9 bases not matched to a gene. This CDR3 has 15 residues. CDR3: CASRGQSGPQETQYF. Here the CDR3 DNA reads TGTGCCAGCAGGGGACAGTCGGGCCCACAAGAGACCCAGTACTTC.

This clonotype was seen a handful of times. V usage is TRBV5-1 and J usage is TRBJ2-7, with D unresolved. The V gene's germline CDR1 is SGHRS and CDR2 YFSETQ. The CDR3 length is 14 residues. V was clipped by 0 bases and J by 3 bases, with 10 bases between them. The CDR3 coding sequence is TGCGCCAGCAGCTTGGGTTTAGGGAACTACGAGCAGTACTTC. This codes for CASSLGLGNYEQYF.